The TCR beta chain under discussion was sequenced for a study of blood T cell repertoires in COVID-19. On the study more broadly: The United States, Italy and Spain were the sources of the acute and convalescent COVID-19 samples. From T cells, B-cell-depleted T cells, or PBMCs came the material, which was cDNA or gDNA.

Germline V gene sequence: CDR1 SGHAT, CDR2 FQNNGV. This CDR3 contains 15 residues. V was shortened by 1 base and J by 6 bases, with 12 bases between the two germline ends. How the authors handled the data: Quantification of nucleated cells was approximated via reference gene primer amplification. Produced via immunoSEQ multiplex PCR; TCRdb's table is partial and in-frame only. For V, J and clone size, that table is used; D and trimming come from the DNA. The sample shows approximately 170,000 clones, just under 90% of them seen only once. Material: peripheral blood. This chain links TRBV11-2 with TRBJ2-2, with a tentative D call TRBD1 (5 bases). The receptor was isolated from a young man with active or convalescent COVID-19. CDR3 sequence (DNA): TGTGCCAGCAGCTTAGGCAGGGTAGGCGCCGGGGAGCTGTTTTTT. Its protein product is CASSLGRVGAGELFF.